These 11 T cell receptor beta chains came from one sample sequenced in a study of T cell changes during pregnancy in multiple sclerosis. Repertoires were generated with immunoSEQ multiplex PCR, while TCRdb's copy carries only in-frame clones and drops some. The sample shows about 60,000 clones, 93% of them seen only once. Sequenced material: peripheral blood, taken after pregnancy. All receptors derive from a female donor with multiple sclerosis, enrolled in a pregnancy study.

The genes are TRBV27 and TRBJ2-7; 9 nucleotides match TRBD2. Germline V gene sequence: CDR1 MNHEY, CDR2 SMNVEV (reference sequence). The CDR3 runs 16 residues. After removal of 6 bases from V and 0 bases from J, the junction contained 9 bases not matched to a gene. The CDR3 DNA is TGTGCCAGCAGGCCGGGTCTAGCGGGGTACTCCTACGAGCAGTACTTC. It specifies CASRPGLAGYSYEQYF.

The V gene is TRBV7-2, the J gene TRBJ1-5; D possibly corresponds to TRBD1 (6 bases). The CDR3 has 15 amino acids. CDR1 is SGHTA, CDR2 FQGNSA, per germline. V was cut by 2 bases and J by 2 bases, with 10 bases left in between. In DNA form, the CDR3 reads TGTGCCAGCAGCTTATGGGCAGGGGGCAATCAGCCCCAGCATTTT. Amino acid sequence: CASSLWAGGNQPQHF.

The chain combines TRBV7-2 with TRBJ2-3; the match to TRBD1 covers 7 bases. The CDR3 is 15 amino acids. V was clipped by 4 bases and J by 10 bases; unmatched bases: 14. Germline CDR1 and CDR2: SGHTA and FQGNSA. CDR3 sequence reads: CASSSNTVRGSAQYF. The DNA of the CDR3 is TGTGCCAGCAGCTCGAATACGGTCAGGGGGTCCGCGCAGTATTTT.

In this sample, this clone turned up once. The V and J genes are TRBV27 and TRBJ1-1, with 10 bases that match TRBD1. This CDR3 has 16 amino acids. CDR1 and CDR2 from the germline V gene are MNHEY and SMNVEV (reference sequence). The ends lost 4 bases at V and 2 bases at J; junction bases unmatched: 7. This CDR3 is CASSSLTGGVNTEAFF. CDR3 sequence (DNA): TGTGCCAGCAGTTCGCTGACAGGGGGCGTTAACACTGAAGCTTTCTTT.

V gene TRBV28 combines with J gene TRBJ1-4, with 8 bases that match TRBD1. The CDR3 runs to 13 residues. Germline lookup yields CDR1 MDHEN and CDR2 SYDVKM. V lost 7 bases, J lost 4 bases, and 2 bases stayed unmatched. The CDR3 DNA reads TGTGCCAGCAAGGGACAGGTTAATGAAAAACTGTTTTTT. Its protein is CASKGQVNEKLFF.

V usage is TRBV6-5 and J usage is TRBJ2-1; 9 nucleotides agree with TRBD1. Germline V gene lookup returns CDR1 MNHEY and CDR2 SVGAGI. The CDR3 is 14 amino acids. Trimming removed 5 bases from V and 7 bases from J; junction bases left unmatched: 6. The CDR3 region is CASSNRGRKNEQFF. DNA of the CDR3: TGTGCCAGCAGTAACAGGGGGCGCAAGAATGAGCAGTTCTTC.

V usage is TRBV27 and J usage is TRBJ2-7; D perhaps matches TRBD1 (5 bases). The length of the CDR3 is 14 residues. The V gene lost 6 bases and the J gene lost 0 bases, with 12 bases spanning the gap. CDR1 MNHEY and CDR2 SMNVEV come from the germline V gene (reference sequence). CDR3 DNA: TGTGCCAGCAGGGGGCGGTTAAGCTCCTACGAGCAGTACTTC. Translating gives CASRGRLSSYEQYF.

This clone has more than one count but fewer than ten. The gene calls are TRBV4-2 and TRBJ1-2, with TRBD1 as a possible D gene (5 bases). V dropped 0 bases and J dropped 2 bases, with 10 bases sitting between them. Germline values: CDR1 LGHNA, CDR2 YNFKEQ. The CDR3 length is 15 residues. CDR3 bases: TGTGCCAGCAGCCAAGATTGGCAGGGAAACTATGGCTACACCTTC. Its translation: CASSQDWQGNYGYTF.

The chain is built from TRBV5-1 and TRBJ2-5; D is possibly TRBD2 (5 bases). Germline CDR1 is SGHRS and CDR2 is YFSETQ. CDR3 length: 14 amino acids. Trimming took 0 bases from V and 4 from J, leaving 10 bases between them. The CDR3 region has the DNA TGCGCCAGCAGCTTGGATCGGGGTACAGAGACCCAGTACTTC. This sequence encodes CASSLDRGTETQYF. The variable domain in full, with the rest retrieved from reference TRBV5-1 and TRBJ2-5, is KAGVTQTPRYLIKTRGQQVTLSCSPISGHRSVSWYQQTPGQGLQFLFEYFSETQRNKGNFPGRFSGRQFSNSRSEMNVSTLELGDSALYLCASSLDRGTETQYFGPGTRLLVL.

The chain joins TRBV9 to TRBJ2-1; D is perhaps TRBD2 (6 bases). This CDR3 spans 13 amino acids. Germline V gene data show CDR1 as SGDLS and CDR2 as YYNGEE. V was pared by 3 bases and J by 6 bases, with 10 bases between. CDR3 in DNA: TGTGCCAGCAGCGCGGACTATTCCAATGAGCAGTTCTTC. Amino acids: CASSADYSNEQFF.

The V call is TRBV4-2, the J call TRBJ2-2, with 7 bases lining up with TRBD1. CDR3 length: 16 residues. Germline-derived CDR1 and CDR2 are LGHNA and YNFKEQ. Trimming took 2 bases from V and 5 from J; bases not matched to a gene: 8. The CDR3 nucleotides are TGTGCCAGCAGCCAACGTGGAACAGGGGCGACCGGGGAGCTGTTTTTT. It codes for CASSQRGTGATGELFF.